This is a list of T cell receptor beta chains from one sample in a study of beta chain features in type 1 diabetes. The table came from immunoSEQ multiplex PCR; TCRdb's copy has only in-frame clones and leaves some out. The data show roughly 230,000 clones, about 9.3% seen once. Sequenced material: naive CD4+ T cells from blood. Receptors originate from a woman under 30 in good health. Both conserved end residues are trimmed from each CDR3. The D gene is left open where the match is weak.

TRBV10-3	TRBD1	TRBJ2-2	AINPDRANTGELF
TRBV5-4	.	TRBJ2-7	ASRRWGQDRYEQY
TRBV6-5	TRBD1	TRBJ1-2	ASSDREINYGYT
TRBV29-1	TRBD1	TRBJ1-1	SVPGQGLEDTEAF
TRBV7-2	.	TRBJ1-5	ASSFGGNGNQPQH
TRBV25-1	.	TRBJ1-2	ASRGQRGYT
TRBV5-1	TRBD2	TRBJ2-1	ASSLEKPGLAGVVEQF
TRBV9	TRBD1	TRBJ2-7	ASSVALRQGPLDEQY
TRBV5-6	.	TRBJ1-1	ASSFSQAEAF
TRBV4-2	.	TRBJ1-2	ASSQGGTGYT
TRBV5-1	.	TRBJ1-1	ATSLREETEAF
TRBV18	TRBD1	TRBJ2-7	ASSPTGDEQY
TRBV2	.	TRBJ2-1	ASNQDRGEQF
TRBV6-6	.	TRBJ1-2	ASSSRTLGGGYT
TRBV27	TRBD1	TRBJ1-5	ASSLRGTGNSNQPQH
TRBV30	.	TRBJ1-1	AWSSVEAF
TRBV27	.	TRBJ1-1	ASRFTFPGAEAF
TRBV18	.	TRBJ2-7	ASSRAGTYEQY
TRBV5-1	TRBD1	TRBJ1-4	ASSTDRVGEKLF
TRBV30	.	TRBJ2-7	AWSGEGEQY
TRBV5-6	.	TRBJ1-2	ASSPRVVYT
TRBV6-1	.	TRBJ1-2	ASSSVAGVYGYT
TRBV18	TRBD1	TRBJ2-3	ASSPGQGVTDTQY
TRBV6-6	.	TRBJ1-2	ASSPQAGLGYT
TRBV11-2	TRBD1	TRBJ1-2	ASNSGTGEGYT
TRBV6-1	TRBD1	TRBJ2-2	ANRGTNTGELF
TRBV25-1	.	TRBJ1-5	ASSEGVYSNQPQH
TRBV18	TRBD1	TRBJ1-1	ASSRDREQAF
TRBV6-1	TRBD1	TRBJ1-5	ASGPGTGSQPQH
TRBV4-1	TRBD2	TRBJ2-3	ASSRVAGGRDTQY
TRBV9	.	TRBJ2-5	AGGQGDQY
TRBV4-1	TRBD1	TRBJ1-3	ASSQPTGAGNTIY
TRBV5-1	TRBD1	TRBJ2-7	ASSPGGRDYEQY
TRBV7-6	TRBD2	TRBJ2-3	ASRASGIAFADTQY
TRBV6-5	.	TRBJ2-7	ASRTGQTYEQY
TRBV6-1	TRBD1	TRBJ2-1	ASSGQGAGEQF
TRBV19	.	TRBJ1-2	ASSTTPPAT
TRBV30	.	TRBJ1-1	AGGFTEAF
TRBV19	TRBD1	TRBJ1-1	ASRQGLNTEAF
TRBV6-1	.	TRBJ2-5	ASRQGWEETQY
TRBV6-5	.	TRBJ2-1	ASSQGLGSEQF
TRBV19	TRBD1	TRBJ2-2	ASSHDRGRIGELF
TRBV5-1	.	TRBJ2-5	ASSLVGMSGQETQY
TRBV10-3	.	TRBJ1-4	AISSYRGQGEKLF
TRBV18	.	TRBJ2-7	ASSPLDTLSYEQY
TRBV4-1	.	TRBJ1-5	ASSQNLQGRQPQH
TRBV5-1	TRBD1	TRBJ2-7	ASSLLGTGAYEQY
TRBV7-8	.	TRBJ1-2	ASSSGGTLGSWGYT
TRBV5-1	TRBD1	TRBJ2-5	ASSFGDRTSQETQY
TRBV12-5	TRBD2	TRBJ2-3	ASGLMGKLAGTDTQY
TRBV18	.	TRBJ2-5	ASSQAQQGTETQY
TRBV7-9	.	TRBJ2-7	ASSLPGIPSYEQY
TRBV18	TRBD1	TRBJ2-7	ASSRGQGRTSYEQY
TRBV5-4	TRBD2	TRBJ2-3	ASSGTSGDTQY
TRBV4-1	.	TRBJ2-7	ASSQVGRGRY
TRBV6-1	.	TRBJ2-3	ASSAVDTQY
TRBV4-2	TRBD2	TRBJ2-1	ASSPELAGRYNEQF